A selection of T cell receptor beta chains follows, all from one sample in a study of T cell responses to AZD1222 COVID-19 vaccine. Produced via immunoSEQ multiplex PCR; TCRdb's table is partial and in-frame only. The table lists about 160,000 clones, roughly 90% of them singletons, with 4.3% in the top ten. The sequencing here drew on peripheral blood, taken 28 days after the second AZD1222 dose. Every receptor here comes from an adult who received the AZD1222 COVID-19 vaccine. Both conserved end residues are part of each CDR3. The order of the fields is J gene, V gene, D gene, clone size, CDR3 protein, CDR3 DNA. The D gene is left open where the match is weak. Part of the rows lack a size; the others show once, few, many or a class for expanded clones.

TRBJ1-2 TRBV6-5 - - CASSGGSGGYTF TGTGCCAGCTCGGGGGGAAGCGGTGGCTACACCTTC
TRBJ2-1 TRBV18 TRBD1 - CASTGRDRQFF TGTGCCAGCACAGGCCGGGACAGACAGTTCTTC
TRBJ1-2 TRBV10-3 - - CAISVMGYGYTF TGTGCCATCAGTGTTATGGGCTATGGCTACACCTTC
TRBJ2-2 TRBV5-6 - - CASSLGLPNTGELFF TGTGCCAGCAGCTTAGGATTACCGAACACCGGGGAGCTGTTTTTT
TRBJ1-2 TRBV5-4 - once CASSSGLGDYGYTF TGTGCCAGCAGCTCCGGACTCGGGGACTATGGCTACACCTTC
TRBJ1-5 TRBV12-3/TRBV12-4 - - CASSSGRQPQHF TGTGCCAGCAGTTCCGGTAGGCAGCCCCAGCATTTT
TRBJ1-1 TRBV7-9 - - CASPENTEAFF TGTGCCAGCCCGGAGAACACTGAAGCTTTCTTT
TRBJ1-1 TRBV6-5 - once CASSFKGTEAFF TGTGCCAGCAGTTTTAAGGGCACTGAAGCTTTCTTT
TRBJ1-2 TRBV19 - - CATRDKLLKGYTF TGTGCCACTAGGGACAAACTTCTCAAGGGCTACACCTTC
TRBJ1-1 TRBV2 - - CASSEWGVNTEAFF TGTGCCAGCAGTGAATGGGGGGTGAACACTGAAGCTTTCTTT
TRBJ1-2 TRBV25-1 - - CASSDPTGELYGYTF TGTGCCAGCAGTGATCCGACAGGAGAACTCTATGGCTACACCTTC
TRBJ1-5 TRBV7-2 - - CASSLEENQPQHF TGTGCCAGCAGCTTAGAAGAGAATCAGCCCCAGCATTTT
TRBJ2-1 TRBV5-6 - - CASSFGSGRNEQFF TGTGCCAGCAGTTTCGGGTCGGGGAGGAATGAGCAGTTCTTC
TRBJ1-5 TRBV19 TRBD1 - CASSVTGGYQPQHF TGTGCCAGTAGTGTGACAGGGGGCTATCAGCCCCAGCATTTT
TRBJ2-1 TRBV27 TRBD2 - CASSLSGGVDEQFF TGTGCCAGCAGTTTAAGCGGGGGGGTGGATGAGCAGTTCTTC
TRBJ2-3 TRBV7-2 - - CASSYTGMEDTQYF TGTGCCAGCAGCTATACAGGGATGGAGGATACGCAGTATTTT
TRBJ1-3 TRBV6-6 - - CASSYSRGTVGNTIYF TGTGCCAGCAGTTACTCGAGAGGGACTGTGGGAAACACCATATATTTT
TRBJ1-3 TRBV10-2 TRBD1 - CASSEHRGPGNTIYF TGCGCCAGCAGTGAGCACAGGGGGCCTGGAAACACCATATATTTT
TRBJ2-5 TRBV18 TRBD1 once CASSPPTGIGETQYF TGTGCCAGCTCACCACCGACAGGGATCGGAGAGACCCAGTACTTC
TRBJ2-7 TRBV20-1 - - CSAKRLYEQYF TGCAGTGCCAAAAGACTATACGAGCAGTACTTC